This T cell receptor (beta chain) was obtained from a study of shared clonotypes between healthy human individuals. Trimming shortened V by 2 bases and J by 7 bases, and 19 bases separated the two germline ends. The CDR3 has 15 amino acids. Germline CDR1 SGHNT, CDR2 YYREEE (reference sequence). Clones were read by immunoSEQ multiplex PCR, and TCRdb kept only the in-frame ones, dropping some. In the table there are millions of clones, roughly nine tenths of which are singletons. The J gene is TRBJ2-7, the V gene TRBV5-4, with D possibly matching TRBD2 (5 bases). The TCR was taken from a man in his late teens or twenties in good health. The sequenced sample consisted of naive CD4+ T cells sorted from blood. Noted subset: CD45RA+ positively selected. CDR3: CASSFRSTFSGEQYF. For the CDR3, the DNA is TGTGCCAGCAGCTTTCGATCAACCTTTTCGGGGGAGCAGTACTTC. The full variable domain, rest sourced from reference TRBV5-4 and TRBJ2-7, is ETGVTQSPTHLIKTRGQQVTLRCSSQSGHNTVSWYQQALGQGPQFIFQYYREEENGRGNFPPRFSGLQFPNYSSELNVNALELDDSALYLCASSFRSTFSGEQYFGPGTRLTVT.